Below, one T cell receptor beta chain is given with its context. Its antigen is currently unknown. This entry comes from a study of tumor-infiltrating lymphocytes in primary liver carcinoma. Study-wide findings and caveats: Tumors had a significantly higher top-250-clone fraction than blood (p = 0.039).

With around 500 ng total RNA as template and a constant-region primer, TCR beta cDNA was made. Three nested multiplex PCR rounds, a slightly modified ARM-PCR, produced the libraries for TCR beta. TRBV1-TRBV30 forward and Cbeta reverse primers drove the first two roughly 10-cycle rounds. TCRdb used MiXCR to reprocess the multiplex PCR reads, holding one entry per CDR3 protein. The table shows under 25,000 distinct CDR3 sequences, with around 77% occurring only once. Total RNA and DNA came together from around 20-30 mg of bulk tissue without cell sorting. Whichever tumor sample was examined, it had over 80% viable tumor cells. V lost 9 bases to trimming and J lost 12 bases, with 21 bases between them. CDR1 MDHEN and CDR2 SYDVKM come from the germline V gene. The CDR3 has 13 amino acids.

The chain couples TRBV28 to TRBJ2-1; unclear D gene. The sample taken for sequencing was liver tumor tissue from sampling region 5. Described subset: tumor region T5, tumor centre. The source is a young woman with primary liver carcinoma and hepatitis B virus infection. The chain's CDR3 is CARSIKTRALQFF. The DNA for the CDR3 is TGTGCCAGAAGCATCAAGACCCGAGCCTTGCAGTTCTTC. The full variable domain, its missing parts supplied by reference TRBV28 and TRBJ2-1, is DVKVTQSSRYLVKRTGEKVFLECVQDMDHENMFWYRQDPGLGLRLIYFSYDVKMKEKGDIPEGYSVSREKKERFSLILESASTNQTSMYLCARSIKTRALQFFGPGTRLTVL.